Shown below are 26 T cell receptor beta chains from a single sample sequenced in a study of spatial heterogeneity in lung cancer. The time point: blood at routine non-recurrence follow-up after resection. TCRdb itself ran the 5' RACE reads through MiXCR, one entry per CDR3 protein. This sample yields 35,000 to 55,000 distinct CDR3 sequences, of which roughly 12% are seen a single time; roughly 32% belongs to the top ten. This material consisted of PBMCs, taken at follow-up. Receptor source: a male donor with early-stage non-small cell lung cancer.

The sample holds many counts of this clonotype. This chain connects TRBV6-5 to TRBJ2-7; D unresolved. CDR1 MNHEY and CDR2 SVGAGI come from the germline V gene. The CDR3 is 14 amino acids. The ends were cut back, 6 bases at V and 0 bases at J, with 12 bases in the middle. The CDR3 is CASRPRRSSYEQYF. CDR3 bases: TGTGCCAGCAGGCCAAGGAGAAGCTCCTACGAGCAGTACTTC.

V is TRBV7-8 and J is TRBJ2-5; maybe TRBD1 (5 bases). The length of the CDR3 is 14 residues. Trimming took 1 base from V and 10 from J, leaving 16 bases between them. Germline V gene data show CDR1 as SGHVS and CDR2 as FQNEAQ. CDR3 coding DNA: TGTGCCAGCAGCTTAGGCAGGGCCTCAATGGGCCAGTACTTC. This encodes CASSLGRASMGQYF. Variable domain in full (rest from reference TRBV7-8 and TRBJ2-5): GAGVSQSPRYKVAKRGQDVALRCDPISGHVSLFWYQQALGQGPEFLTYFQNEAQLDKSGLPSDRFFAERPEGSVSTLKIQRTQQEDSAVYLCASSLGRASMGQYFGPGTRLLVL.

This clonotype appeared many times. This chain links TRBV7-2 with TRBJ2-1; D is undetermined. Trimming left V 6 bases short and J 1 base short, with 10 bases between. Germline V gives CDR1 SGHTA, CDR2 FQGNSA. The CDR3 runs 14 residues. The CDR3 nucleotides read TGTGCCAGCAGTTACGACGGGTCCTACAATGAGCAGTTCTTC. This codes for CASSYDGSYNEQFF.

This clonotype was counted only a few times. The CDR3 coding sequence is TGTGCCACCAGTGATACGAGCGGGGGGGCCGATGAGCAGTTCTTC. Amino acid sequence: CATSDTSGGADEQFF. The chain has TRBV24-1 and TRBJ2-1; 10 bases map to TRBD2. J gave up 8 bases and V 3 bases, and 6 bases lay outside the gene matches. CDR3 length: 15 amino acids. Per the germline V gene, CDR1 is KGHDR and CDR2 is SFDVKD.

At least ten counts were recorded for this clonotype. The J gene is TRBJ2-3, the V gene TRBV11-3, with 14 bases that match TRBD2. After removal of 5 bases from V and 6 bases from J, the junction contained 7 bases not matched to a gene. CDR3 length equals 16 residues. Germline CDR1 SGHNT, CDR2 YENEEA. The CDR3: CASSHGLAGGSDTQYF. The CDR3 DNA reads as TGTGCCAGCAGCCATGGACTAGCGGGAGGATCGGATACGCAGTATTTT.

The rearrangement joins TRBV11-2 to TRBJ2-7; TRBD1 matches at 8 bases. The germline V gene encodes CDR1 SGHAT and CDR2 FQNNGV. With 2 bases clipped from V and 4 bases from J, the junction kept 7 bases outside the gene matches. This CDR3 contains 15 residues. CDR3 nucleotides: TGTGCCAGCAGCTTACAGGGGGCTACGTCGTACGAGCAGTACTTC. This translates into CASSLQGATSYEQYF. Using reference TRBV11-2 and TRBJ2-7 for the parts outside the CDR3, the full variable domain is EAGVAQSPRYKIIEKRQSVAFWCNPISGHATLYWYQQILGQGPKLLIQFQNNGVVDDSQLPKDRFSAERLKGVDSTLKIQPAKLEDSAVYLCASSLQGATSYEQYFGPGTRLTVT.

The chain combines TRBV10-1 with TRBJ2-3; D is perhaps TRBD1 (6 bases). V dropped 7 bases and J dropped 8 bases, with 10 bases sitting between them. Germline assignment: CDR1 WNHNN and CDR2 SYGVQD (reference sequence). This CDR3 comprises 11 residues. The CDR3 sequence: CASNGQTTQYF. The DNA for the CDR3 is TGCGCCAGCAACGGACAGACTACGCAGTATTTT.

This clonotype appeared a few times. The chain combines TRBV28 with TRBJ1-1, with D uncertain. V lost 8 bases to trimming and J lost 4 bases, with 11 bases between them. The germline gives CDR1 MDHEN, CDR2 SYDVKM. CDR3 length: 12 amino acids. The CDR3 DNA follows: TGTGCCAGCGCACGAGCGTGCACTGAAGCTTTCTTT. Translating it yields CASARACTEAFF. Based on the CDR3 plus reference TRBV28 and TRBJ1-1, the full variable domain is DVKVTQSSRYLVKRTGEKVFLECVQDMDHENMFWYRQDPGLGLRLIYFSYDVKMKEKGDIPEGYSVSREKKERFSLILESASTNQTSMYLCASARACTEAFFGQGTRLTVV.

This clonotype appeared many times. The genes are TRBV30 and TRBJ2-3; possibly TRBD1 for D (5 bases). The germline V gene has CDR1 GTSNPN and CDR2 SVGIG (reference sequence). The CDR3 has 15 residues. The ends were cut back, 4 bases at V and 2 bases at J, with 16 bases in the middle. In DNA form, the CDR3 reads TGTGCCTGGAACCGCGAGTGGGGCTACACAGATACGCAGTATTTT. Translating it yields CAWNREWGYTDTQYF.

At least ten counts were recorded for this clonotype. The rearrangement joins TRBV6-5 to TRBJ2-7; D is uncertain. The germline gives CDR1 MNHEY, CDR2 SVGAGI. This CDR3 contains 15 residues. V dropped 2 bases and J dropped 0 bases, with 11 bases sitting between them. CDR3 coding DNA: TGTGCCAGCAGTTACACTCCAAGGAGCTCCTACGAGCAGTACTTC. It specifies CASSYTPRSSYEQYF.

This clonotype has a handful of counts. This chain links TRBV12-3 or TRBV12-4 with TRBJ2-7; tentative D call: TRBD1 (6 bases). Trimming cost V 6 bases and J 2 bases, with 11 bases left between them. The CDR3 contains 13 residues. The CDR3 region has the DNA TGTGCCAGCAGCAGTGACAGGACCTACGAGCAGTACTTC. It specifies CASSSDRTYEQYF.

This chain joins TRBV9 and TRBJ1-4; unclear D gene. Trimming took off 1 base at V and 4 bases at J, with 5 bases between the two ends. The length of the CDR3 is 13 residues. CDR1 is SGDLS and CDR2 is YYNGEE in the germline V gene. CDR3 coding DNA: TGTGCCAGCAGCGTAAAGGATAATGAAAAACTGTTTTTT. As protein: CASSVKDNEKLFF.

The rearrangement uses TRBV5-6 and TRBJ2-2; 7 nucleotides match TRBD1. This CDR3 is 15 amino acids long. The V and J ends lost 3 bases and 4 bases, in that order; junction bases with no gene match: 6. Germline loops: CDR1 SGHDT, CDR2 YYEEEE. CDR3 nucleotide sequence: TGTGCCAGCAGCTATTACAGGGGAGCCACCGGGGAGCTGTTTTTT. Amino acids: CASSYYRGATGELFF.

The chain employs TRBV7-2 and TRBJ2-1; D remains ambiguous. Germline V CDR1 and CDR2: SGHTA, FQGNSA. The V and J ends lost 5 bases and 10 bases respectively, with 12 bases between them. The length of the CDR3 is 12 residues. The CDR3, as DNA: TGTGCCAGCAGCCCTTATTTCGCGGAGCAGTTCTTC. Translating it yields CASSPYFAEQFF.

This clonotype was recorded at least ten times. The J gene is TRBJ1-1, the V gene TRBV7-9; the D gene is possibly TRBD1 (6 bases). Deletions cut 6 bases from V and 1 base from J, with 15 bases between. The CDR3 is 15 residues long. Germline CDR1 and CDR2: SEHNR and FQNEAQ (reference sequence). For the CDR3, the DNA is TGTGCCAGCAGGCCCCTCACAGGGAAGAACACTGAAGCTTTCTTT. This translates into CASRPLTGKNTEAFF.

This clonotype has ten or more counts. This chain uses TRBV7-9 with TRBJ2-3; D unclear. With 1 base removed from V and 0 bases from J, the gap between germline ends came to 5 bases. The CDR3 totals 14 residues. CDR1 SEHNR and CDR2 FQNEAQ come from the germline V gene (reference sequence). CDR3 protein: CASSLGTSTDTQYF. Written as DNA, the CDR3 is TGTGCCAGCAGCTTAGGGACCAGCACAGATACGCAGTATTTT.

In its sample, this clonotype was seen many times. The gene calls are TRBV11-2 and TRBJ2-3; D might be TRBD2 (5 bases). CDR3 length equals 13 residues. V shed 7 bases and J shed 2 bases, with 10 bases lying between them. The V gene's germline CDR1 is SGHAT and CDR2 FQNNGV. The DNA of the CDR3 is TGTGCCAGCAAGGTGGGAGACACAGATACGCAGTATTTT. It translates to CASKVGDTDTQYF.

This clonotype was counted many times. The chain employs TRBV20-1 and TRBJ1-5; 7 positions agree with TRBD1. This CDR3 comprises 14 residues. Germline-derived CDR1 and CDR2 are DFQATT and SNEGSKA (reference sequence). V dropped 3 bases and J dropped 0; count of bases not matched to a gene: 2. The CDR3 sequence: CSARTGPSNQPQHF. The CDR3 DNA sequence: TGCAGTGCTAGGACAGGGCCTAGCAATCAGCCCCAGCATTTT.

This chain uses TRBV30 with TRBJ1-5, with 7 bases lining up with TRBD1. The CDR3 length is 15 residues. Trimming at V came to 0 bases and at J to 2 bases, leaving 4 bases not matched to a gene. CDR1 GTSNPN and CDR2 SVGIG come from the germline V gene (reference sequence). The CDR3 spells CAWSVDRAGNQPQHF. The CDR3 bases are TGTGCCTGGAGTGTTGACAGGGCCGGCAATCAGCCCCAGCATTTT.

At least ten counts were recorded for this clonotype. This sequence joins TRBV13 and TRBJ1-5, with D perhaps matching TRBD1 (5 bases). Trimming removed 3 bases from V and 2 bases from J, with 8 bases in between. There are 14 residues in the CDR3. CDR1 and CDR2 from the germline V gene are PRHDT and FYEKMQ (reference sequence). The CDR3 is CASSLQGGNQPQHF. For the CDR3, the DNA is TGTGCCAGCAGCTTGCAGGGAGGCAATCAGCCCCAGCATTTT.

The chain carries TRBV12-3 or TRBV12-4 and TRBJ1-6, with a tentative D call TRBD1 (5 bases). V was pared by 5 bases and J by 7 bases, with 12 bases between. The CDR3 is 14 residues long. The CDR3 DNA sequence: TGTGCCAGCAGTCGAGGACATATCAATTCACCCCTCCACTTT. Protein product: CASSRGHINSPLHF.

This rearrangement joins TRBV6-5 to TRBJ1-6, with 7 nucleotides matching TRBD1. Germline V gene lookup returns CDR1 MNHEY and CDR2 SVGAGI. Trimming took 5 bases from V and 10 from J; bases not matched to a gene: 11. This CDR3 is 15 amino acids long. CDR3 DNA sequence: TGTGCCAGCAGTCGGGACAGAGATCCGTACTCACCCCTCCACTTT. This sequence encodes CASSRDRDPYSPLHF.

This chain uses TRBV3-1 with TRBJ1-6; D call uncertain. The germline gives CDR1 LGHDT, CDR2 YNNKEL (reference sequence). Trimming pared 7 bases from V and 2 bases from J, leaving 9 bases between. The CDR3 is made up of 14 amino acids. The CDR3 spells CASTTGTYNSPLHF. The CDR3 bases are TGTGCCAGCACCACCGGAACCTATAATTCACCCCTCCACTTT.

In its sample, this clonotype was seen many times. Written as DNA, the CDR3 is TGTGCCAGCTCACCAGAGCAGGGCACAGATACGCAGTATTTT. The encoded protein is CASSPEQGTDTQYF. This rearrangement joins TRBV18 to TRBJ2-3; no reliable D call. Germline V gives CDR1 KGHSH, CDR2 LQKENI. Trimming stripped 2 bases from V and 1 base from J, with 7 bases between. This CDR3 comprises 14 residues.

The chain recombines TRBV12-3 or TRBV12-4 with TRBJ1-2; D not resolved. The CDR3 is 12 residues long. V lost 3 bases, J lost 6 bases, and 8 bases lay in between. CDR3 region: CASSFRIDGYTF. The CDR3, as DNA: TGTGCCAGCAGTTTCCGTATTGATGGCTACACCTTC.

This clonotype occurred many times. V is TRBV6-5 and J is TRBJ2-1; D might be TRBD1 or TRBD2, each matching 5 bases. V was cut by 5 bases and J by 7 bases, with 9 bases left in between. CDR1 is MNHEY, CDR2 SVGAGI, per germline. CDR3 length equals 12 residues. The CDR3 DNA is TGTGCCAGCAGTCGAGGGGTAAATGAGCAGTTCTTC. Residues: CASSRGVNEQFF.